One and the same sample provided the 5 T cell receptor beta chains below, sequenced in a study of blood T cells in healthy people across ages. With a J-beta primer mix and a sample-barcoded 5' primer, a second PCR ran about 7 to 12 cycles. TCRdb reprocessed the 5' RACE reads with MiXCR, giving one entry per CDR3 protein. The sample contains around 800,000 distinct CDR3 sequences, 46% of which appear only once. Sequences were obtained from blood. Receptors originate from a man older than 75 in good health.

The chain uses TRBV29-1 and TRBJ2-3; 10 nucleotides agree with TRBD2. Germline trimming cut 4 bases from V and 4 bases from J; bases unmatched to any gene: 5. CDR3 size: 14 residues. The germline CDR1 and CDR2 sequences are SQVTM and ANQGSEA. As DNA, the CDR3 is TGCAGCGTTGCTACTAGCGGGAATTCAGATACGCAGTATTTT. Amino acids: CSVATSGNSDTQYF.

The genes are TRBV20-1 and TRBJ1-2; D gene unclear. CDR3 length: 13 residues. CDR1 is DFQATT, CDR2 SNEGSKA, per germline (reference sequence). V lost 6 bases and J 4 bases, leaving 15 bases between the germline ends. The CDR3 sequence: CSAADGEGYGYTF. In DNA form, the CDR3 reads TGCAGTGCAGCCGACGGGGAGGGCTATGGCTACACCTTC.

This clonotype has only a few counts. The genes are TRBV9 and TRBJ2-1; 9 nucleotides align to TRBD2. The CDR3 sequence is 16 residues long. The junction had 12 bases not matched to a gene; V was cut back by 5 bases and J by 6 bases. Germline values: CDR1 SGDLS, CDR2 YYNGEE. The CDR3 loop reads CASSPSGLALPNEQFF. CDR3 in DNA: TGTGCCAGCAGTCCGTCAGGACTAGCGTTGCCCAATGAGCAGTTCTTC. The variable domain in full, with the rest retrieved from reference TRBV9 and TRBJ2-1, is DSGVTQTPKHLITATGQRVTLRCSPRSGDLSVYWYQQSLDQGLQFLIQYYNGEERAKGNILERFSAQQFPDLHSELNLSSLELGDSALYFCASSPSGLALPNEQFFGPGTRLTVL.

This clonotype was recorded at least ten times. The rearrangement uses TRBV6-9 and TRBJ2-1, with D tentatively TRBD1 (5 bases). Deletions cut 8 bases from V and 12 bases from J, with 20 bases between. CDR3 length: 13 residues. Germline CDR1 MNHGY, CDR2 SVAAGI. CDR3 sequence reads: CASPPEQGEWQFF. The CDR3 coding sequence is TGTGCCAGCCCTCCGGAGCAGGGCGAATGGCAGTTCTTC.

As to this clonotype: This may stem from a read error, because a much larger clone lies one nucleotide away. The chain uses TRBV10-3 and TRBJ2-5; TRBD2 is a possible D gene (7 bases). The J call may be wrong; the DNA end is better matched by TRBJ2-7. Germline CDR1 and CDR2: ENHRY and SYGVKD. This CDR3 spans 15 amino acids. CDR3 sequence (DNA): TGTGCCATTGGAGGGGGGGGCCGGAGCGTGCACGAGCAGTACTTC. The encoded protein is CAIGGGGRSVHEQYF.